These 22 T cell receptor beta chains came from one sample sequenced in a study of cytomegalovirus exposure and HLA in healthy donors. The PCR contained 60 Vbeta and 13 Jbeta primers. TCRdb's copy holds only in-frame clones and misses some; the assay was immunoSEQ multiplex PCR. The sample consists of tens of thousands of clones, more than 70% of them appearing once. Sequenced sample: PBMCs. These receptors originate from a man aged 40-49 years in good health and CMV-seronegative.

The chain carries TRBV19 and TRBJ2-2, with 9 positions matching TRBD2. V lost 5 bases and J lost 3; bases outside the gene matches: 10. The germline gives CDR1 LNHDA, CDR2 SQIVND (reference sequence). The CDR3 is 17 residues long. The DNA for the CDR3 is TGTGCCAGTAGTGGCCAGCGGAGCGGGAGGTACACCGGGGAGCTGTTTTTT. Its protein product is CASSGQRSGRYTGELFF.

The table lists this clone with a few counts. The CDR3 DNA reads as TGTGCCAGCAGCGTTAAACCGGGACTAGGTTTGGGCGAGCAGTACTTC. It is translated as CASSVKPGLGLGEQYF. This chain connects TRBV7-9 to TRBJ2-7; 8 bases are a match to TRBD2. V lost 5 bases and J lost 6; bases outside the gene matches: 15. The CDR3 has 16 residues. CDR1 and CDR2 (germline): SEHNR, FQNEAQ (reference sequence).

This chain joins TRBV2 and TRBJ1-6; D uncertain. V shed 2 bases and J shed 0 bases, with 8 bases lying between them. Germline V gives CDR1 SNHLY, CDR2 FYNNEI. The CDR3 runs to 16 residues. DNA for the CDR3: TGTGCCAGCAGTGAATTGGGGAGCTCCTATAATTCACCCCTCCACTTT. Protein sequence: CASSELGSSYNSPLHF.

V gene TRBV5-4 combines with J gene TRBJ2-2, with TRBD2 matching over 9 bases. With V trimmed by 7 bases and J by 5 bases, 12 bases remained unmatched. Germline loops: CDR1 SGHNT, CDR2 YYREEE (reference sequence). This CDR3 has 16 residues. CDR3 sequence: CASGGGASGTTGELFF. For the CDR3, the DNA is TGTGCCAGCGGGGGCGGGGCTAGCGGGACGACCGGGGAGCTGTTTTTT.

This chain links TRBV19 with TRBJ2-1; 8 nucleotides line up with TRBD2. Germline V gives CDR1 LNHDA, CDR2 SQIVND (reference sequence). This CDR3 is 15 amino acids long. The V segment lost 1 base and the J segment 3 bases; nucleotides outside the gene matches: 2. In nucleotides, the CDR3 is TGTGCCAGTAGTATAGCGGGGGGGCTCTACAATGAGCAGTTCTTC. It codes for CASSIAGGLYNEQFF.

The rearrangement joins TRBV6-1 to TRBJ2-1; 7 nucleotides line up with TRBD2. V lost 0 bases to trimming and J lost 3 bases; unmatched junction nucleotides: 2. Germline CDR1 reads MNHNS; CDR2 reads SASEGT. This CDR3 spans 15 amino acids. The CDR3 DNA reads as TGTGCCAGCAGTGAAGCGCTAGCGGTCTACAATGAGCAGTTCTTC. Translating it yields CASSEALAVYNEQFF.

The CDR3 reads CASSLVLKPTDTQYF. CDR3 coding DNA: TGTGCCAGCAGTCTAGTCCTTAAGCCCACAGATACGCAGTATTTT. V usage is TRBV6-1 and J usage is TRBJ2-3, with D unclear. There are 15 residues in the CDR3. Trimming took 5 bases from V and 2 from J, leaving 14 bases between them. CDR1 and CDR2 from the germline V gene are MNHNS and SASEGT.

The CDR3 protein is CASSFVTGGYNEQFF. The CDR3 bases are TGCGCCAGCAGCTTTGTGACAGGGGGTTACAATGAGCAGTTCTTC. V usage is TRBV5-1 and J usage is TRBJ2-1, with 9 nucleotides matching TRBD1. V trimming: 2 bases; J trimming: 4 bases; junction bases outside the gene matches: 4. Germline assignment: CDR1 SGHRS and CDR2 YFSETQ. The CDR3 sequence is 15 residues long. Supplemented by reference TRBV5-1 and TRBJ2-1, the full variable domain reads KAGVTQTPRYLIKTRGQQVTLSCSPISGHRSVSWYQQTPGQGLQFLFEYFSETQRNKGNFPGRFSGRQFSNSRSEMNVSTLELGDSALYLCASSFVTGGYNEQFFGPGTRLTVL.

Remarks on this clone: Its ends do not fully match the called genes, so a read error is possible. The chain couples TRBV7-9 to TRBJ2-2; 12 nucleotides agree with TRBD2. The germline gives CDR1 SEHNR, CDR2 FQNEAQ (reference sequence). The CDR3 covers 16 residues. In DNA form, the CDR3 reads TGTTCCAGCAGCAACTCTAGCGGGAGGGCCACCGGGGAGCTGTTTTTT. It specifies CSSSNSSGRATGELFF.

CDR3 DNA sequence: TGTGCCAGTAGTGGGACAGGGGAAACTGAAGCTTTCTTT. This gives the protein CASSGTGETEAFF. V usage is TRBV4-2 and J usage is TRBJ1-1; 10 bases agree with TRBD1. The CDR3 is made up of 13 amino acids. Germline V gene data show CDR1 as LGHNA and CDR2 as YNFKEQ. The junction had 6 bases not matched to a gene; V was cut back by 9 bases and J by 5 bases.

The chain joins TRBV14 to TRBJ1-2; D possibly corresponds to TRBD1 (6 bases). V lost 2 bases to trimming and J lost 4 bases, with 20 bases between them. Germline lookup yields CDR1 SGHDN and CDR2 FVKESK. The CDR3 has 17 residues. CDR3 coding DNA: TGTGCCAGCAGCCAAAGCGGAGTACAGGGTTTATCCTATGGCTACACCTTC. Residues: CASSQSGVQGLSYGYTF.

The chain employs TRBV28 and TRBJ2-5; 8 bases fit TRBD1. The J call is doubtful: the DNA matches TRBJ2-7 better. The CDR3 is made up of 14 amino acids. Germline V CDR1 and CDR2: MDHEN, SYDVKM. DNA of the CDR3: TGTGCCAGCATTACAGGGGGTAGCTCCTACGAGCAGTACTTC. This codes for CASITGGSSYEQYF.

Remarks on this clone: A junction end diverges from the germline sequence, so it may reflect a read error. The V gene is TRBV7-9, the J gene TRBJ1-2; D is unresolved. This CDR3 is built from 15 residues. The germline V gene has CDR1 SEHNR and CDR2 FQNEAQ (reference sequence). This CDR3 is CSSSLGGQAPYGYTF. In DNA, the CDR3 is TGTTCCAGCAGCTTAGGTGGCCAGGCCCCCTATGGCTACACCTTC.

The chain uses TRBV5-1 and TRBJ1-5; 7 nucleotides match TRBD1. V trimming: 4 bases; J trimming: 6 bases; junction bases outside the gene matches: 7. The germline V gene has CDR1 SGHRS and CDR2 YFSETQ. CDR3 size: 14 residues. For the CDR3, the DNA is TGCGCCAGCAGCGCACAGGGGCTCCCTCAGCCCCAGCATTTT. Residues: CASSAQGLPQPQHF. The entire variable domain, with the rest obtained from reference TRBV5-1 and TRBJ1-5, is as follows: KAGVTQTPRYLIKTRGQQVTLSCSPISGHRSVSWYQQTPGQGLQFLFEYFSETQRNKGNFPGRFSGRQFSNSRSEMNVSTLELGDSALYLCASSAQGLPQPQHFGDGTRLSIL.

This clone was counted once. V is TRBV6-5 and J is TRBJ1-5, with D perhaps matching TRBD1 (5 bases). V was cut by 6 bases and J by 3 bases, with 15 bases left in between. There are 15 residues in the CDR3. Germline CDR1 and CDR2: MNHEY and SVGAGI. The CDR3 protein is CASRVLGRDNQPQHF. The CDR3 DNA is TGTGCCAGCAGGGTCCTGGGGCGGGACAATCAGCCCCAGCATTTT.

In the case of this clone: The sample contains more than one DNA sequence encoding this CDR3. The rearrangement uses TRBV11-2 and TRBJ1-2, with 8 bases identical to TRBD1. The ends lost 1 base at V and 6 bases at J; junction bases unmatched: 7. The CDR3 has 15 amino acids. CDR1 SGHAT and CDR2 FQNNGV come from the germline V gene. The CDR3 here is CASSLGAGGLDGYTF. The CDR3 nucleotides are TGTGCCAGCAGCTTAGGGGCAGGGGGCTTAGATGGCTACACCTTC.

V and J are TRBV18 and TRBJ2-5, with D unresolved. Germline V gives CDR1 KGHSH, CDR2 LQKENI. V lost 0 bases and J 2 bases, leaving 10 bases between the germline ends. CDR3 length equals 15 residues. CDR3 residues: CASSPPSTAQETQYF. The CDR3 DNA is TGTGCCAGCTCACCACCAAGCACAGCACAAGAGACCCAGTACTTC.

V usage is TRBV4-2 and J usage is TRBJ1-1; a possible D gene is TRBD1 (6 bases). V was cut by 2 bases and J by 2 bases, with 15 bases left in between. This CDR3 comprises 16 residues. Germline values: CDR1 LGHNA, CDR2 YNFKEQ. Here the CDR3 reads CASSQYLGTPNTEAFF. The CDR3 DNA follows: TGTGCCAGCAGCCAATATCTAGGGACACCCAACACTGAAGCTTTCTTT.

As regards this clone: The junction differs from germline at one of its ends, possibly a read error. The gene calls are TRBV7-9 and TRBJ1-1; D is possibly TRBD1 (6 bases). The CDR3 runs to 16 residues. Germline CDR1 reads SEHNR; CDR2 reads FQNEAQ (reference sequence). CDR3 in amino acids: CSSSLGHPGWDTEAFF. DNA of the CDR3: TGTTCCAGCAGCTTGGGACACCCTGGGTGGGACACTGAAGCTTTCTTT.

This clone turned up a few times. V gene TRBV5-1 combines with J gene TRBJ2-3; the D gene is possibly TRBD2 (6 bases). V was pared by 1 base and J by 2 bases, with 8 bases between. This CDR3 spans 14 amino acids. Germline CDR1 is SGHRS and CDR2 is YFSETQ. The CDR3 DNA follows: TGCGCCAGCAGCTTGCGGGACTCCACAGATACGCAGTATTTT. The encoded protein is CASSLRDSTDTQYF.

This clone was counted once. The chain couples TRBV4-1 to TRBJ2-7, with TRBD2 matching over 11 bases. This CDR3 spans 16 amino acids. Germline V gene data show CDR1 as MGHRA and CDR2 as YSYEKL. The V and J ends lost 3 bases and 3 bases, in that order; junction bases with no gene match: 7. The chain's CDR3 is CASSQVPGTSGYEQYF. CDR3 in DNA: TGCGCCAGCAGCCAGGTACCCGGGACTAGCGGCTACGAGCAGTACTTC.

The J gene is TRBJ1-6, the V gene TRBV18; 7 bases align to TRBD1. The CDR3 is 16 residues long. Trimming took 2 bases from V and 1 from J; bases not matched to a gene: 2. Germline CDR1 KGHSH, CDR2 LQKENI. CDR3 coding DNA: TGTGCCAGCTCACCAACAGGGGAATCCTATAATTCACCCCTCCACTTT. It is translated as CASSPTGESYNSPLHF.